Listed below are T cell receptor beta chains from one sample, sequenced in a study of blood T cell repertoires in COVID-19. Sequencing used immunoSEQ multiplex PCR; TCRdb keeps in-frame clones, though not all of them. The table includes about 70,000 clones, nearly 90% detected once. What was sequenced was peripheral blood. The receptors stem from a man between 60 and 70 years old with acute or convalescent COVID-19. CDR3s include the opening cysteine and the closing phenylalanine or tryptophan. The D gene is left open where the match is weak. Size is omitted from some rows. Given values are once, few, many or a class for expanded clones.

TRBD1	TRBV29-1	few	TRBJ2-3	TGCAGCGTTGCAGGGGGGGACAGGGACCCAGATACGCAGTATTTT	CSVAGGDRDPDTQYF
-	TRBV3-1/TRBV3-2	few	TRBJ1-1	TGTGCCAGCAGCCAATACACAGGGACGACTGAAGCTTTCTTT	CASSQYTGTTEAFF
-	TRBV5-6	-	TRBJ2-1	TGTGCCAGCAGCTTGATCAACAATGAGCAGTTCTTC	CASSLINNEQFF
TRBD2	TRBV2	-	TRBJ2-5	TGTGCCAGCAGGCCCGGGACTAGCGGCCTCAAGACCCAGTACTTC	CASRPGTSGLKTQYF
-	TRBV6-5	-	TRBJ1-3	TGTGCCAGCGAGCAGGCCTCTGGAAACACCATATATTTT	CASEQASGNTIYF
-	TRBV30	-	TRBJ2-1	TGTGCCTGGAGCGATGACAGGCTCGATGAGCAGTTCTTC	CAWSDDRLDEQFF
-	TRBV6-1	few	TRBJ1-4	TGTGCCAGCAGTGAAGCCGGCGGTAATGAAAAACTGTTTTTT	CASSEAGGNEKLFF
TRBD2	TRBV2	once	TRBJ2-2	TGTGCCAGCAGTCTTGGCAGGGAGGGAACCGGGGAGCTGTTTTTT	CASSLGREGTGELFF
TRBD1	TRBV19	-	TRBJ2-4	TGTGCCAGTAGTATAGCACGGGACAGCCTCGGAAACATTCAGTACTTC	CASSIARDSLGNIQYF
-	TRBV10-1	-	TRBJ2-3	TGCGCCAGCAGTGATGTGGTAGCGAGCACAGATACGCAGTATTTT	CASSDVVASTDTQYF